Listed below are T cell receptor beta chains from one sample, sequenced in a study of CD8+CD57+ T cells in acquired aplastic anemia. TCRdb fed the reads into MiXCR, producing one record per CDR3 protein. Of some 190,000 distinct CDR3 sequences in the sample, approximately 50% were seen once. The sequenced sample was sorted CD4+, CD8+, or CD8+CD57+ T cells (not recorded which) from PBMCs. The source is a human donor in good health, serving as a control. The CDR3 runs from the conserved cysteine through the conserved F or W. Fields, in order: clone size, D gene, J gene, V gene, CDR3 protein, CDR3 DNA. The D gene is left open where the match is weak. Clone size, where shown, is once, few, many, or a class for clones that have expanded.

few,TRBD2,TRBJ2-7,TRBV20-1,CSARDSAGDYEQYF,TGCAGTGCTAGAGATTCCGCGGGAGACTACGAGCAGTACTTC
.,TRBD2,TRBJ2-5,TRBV6-1,CASSEYPGGTGGVQETQYF,TGTGCCAGCAGTGAATACCCTGGGGGCACGGGGGGGGTCCAAGAGACCCAGTACTTC
.,.,TRBJ1-2,TRBV4-1,CASSQDGVGRGYTF,TGCGCCAGCAGCCAAGATGGGGTTGGGCGTGGCTACACCTTC
once,TRBD2,TRBJ2-5,TRBV2,CASSWTSGSIQETQYF,TGCGCCAGCAGCTGGACTAGCGGGTCTATACAAGAGACCCAGTACTTC
.,.,TRBJ2-7,TRBV30,CAWSTGQNYEQYF,TGTGCCTGGAGTACAGGTCAGAACTACGAGCAGTACTTC
.,.,TRBJ2-2,TRBV19,CASSHRAAGELLF,TGTGCCAGTAGTCACAGGGCAGCCGGGGAGCTGCTTTTT
many,.,TRBJ2-3,TRBV10-3,CAISISNTDTQYF,TGTGCCATCAGCATCTCTAACACAGATACGCAGTATTTT
.,TRBD2,TRBJ2-1,TRBV20-1,CSADTTSGGGNEQFF,TGCAGTGCCGATACTACTAGCGGGGGAGGTAATGAGCAGTTCTTC
.,.,TRBJ1-5,TRBV2,CASRLGDGNQPQHF,TGTGCCAGCAGGCTGGGGGATGGCAATCAGCCCCAGCATTTT
few,.,TRBJ2-7,TRBV5-6,CASSLYGRKEQYF,TGTGCCAGCAGCTTGTATGGACGAAAAGAGCAGTACTTC
.,.,TRBJ1-6,TRBV10-3,CAISESPPWWASPLHF,TGTGCCATCAGTGAGTCCCCACCGTGGTGGGCATCACCCCTCCACTTT
.,TRBD1,TRBJ1-1,TRBV29-1,CSVRQGDTEAFF,TGCAGCGTACGACAGGGCGACACTGAAGCTTTCTTT
.,.,TRBJ2-7,TRBV15,CATSTGAGLAYEQYF,TGTGCCACCAGCACCGGGGCAGGGTTGGCCTACGAGCAGTACTTC
.,.,TRBJ1-5,TRBV27,CASSPTGPRNQPQHF,TGTGCCAGCAGTCCTACTGGCCCCAGGAATCAGCCCCAGCATTTT
many,TRBD2,TRBJ2-3,TRBV10-1,CASSEASGGVADTQYF,TGCGCCAGCAGTGAGGCTAGCGGGGGGGTTGCAGATACGCAGTATTTT
few,.,TRBJ2-5,TRBV2,CASGGSRQETQYF,TGTGCCAGCGGGGGGTCTCGACAAGAGACCCAGTACTTC
few,TRBD2,TRBJ2-5,TRBV18,CASSPLTRLATYQETQYF,TGTGCCAGCTCACCACTCACCCGACTAGCGACGTACCAAGAGACCCAGTACTTC
.,TRBD1,TRBJ1-6,TRBV6-6,CASRPQGTASSSPLHF,TGTGCCAGCAGGCCCCAAGGGACAGCCTCATCTTCACCCCTCCACTTT
.,TRBD1,TRBJ2-2,TRBV5-8,CASSLDRGPGELFF,TGTGCCAGCAGCTTGGACAGGGGGCCCGGGGAGCTGTTTTTT
many,TRBD2,TRBJ2-3,TRBV6-2/TRBV6-3,CASSFVAGGPTDTQYF,TGTGCCAGCAGCTTCGTAGCGGGGGGGCCGACAGATACGCAGTATTTT
.,.,TRBJ1-6,TRBV5-1,CASSYPGSTGLNSPLHF,TGTGCCAGCAGTTACCCGGGTAGCACAGGATTAAATTCACCCCTCCACTTT
once,.,TRBJ2-7,TRBV15,CATSLARVREQYF,TGTGCCACCAGCCTAGCCCGGGTGAGAGAGCAGTACTTC
.,TRBD2,TRBJ2-1,TRBV7-2,CASSLLAGYNEQFF,TGTGCCAGCAGCTTACTAGCGGGGTACAATGAGCAGTTCTTC
.,TRBD1,TRBJ2-5,TRBV7-6,CASSPQGASETQYF,TGTGCCAGCAGCCCTCAGGGGGCATCGGAGACCCAGTACTTC
.,TRBD2,TRBJ2-7,TRBV9,CASSPRGTSGSTEQYF,TGTGCCAGCAGCCCTAGGGGGACTAGCGGGAGTACCGAGCAGTACTTC
few,.,TRBJ1-2,TRBV10-2,CASNAGTFGRGYTF,TGCGCCAGCAACGCCGGGACATTTGGCCGTGGCTACACCTTC
.,.,TRBJ2-7,TRBV7-3,CASSIDGGSSYEQYF,TGTGCCAGCAGCATCGACGGAGGGAGCTCCTACGAGCAGTACTTC
.,.,TRBJ2-3,TRBV2,CASRSRMQGIDTQYF,TGTGCCAGCAGATCCAGAATGCAGGGGATAGATACGCAGTATTTT
.,TRBD1,TRBJ1-5,TRBV2,CASSYSTRGLGQPQHF,TGTGCCAGCAGTTACTCGACCAGGGGGCTGGGGCAGCCCCAGCATTTT
many,.,TRBJ2-3,TRBV24-1,CATSDLGQGTDTQYF,TGTGCCACCAGTGATTTGGGGCAGGGTACAGATACGCAGTATTTT
.,TRBD2,TRBJ2-1,TRBV7-2,CATQRGGAANEQFF,TGTGCCACCCAACGGGGGGGGGCGGCGAATGAGCAGTTCTTC
.,.,TRBJ2-2,TRBV10-3,CASSSRQGTNTGELFF,TGTGCCAGCAGCTCCCGACAAGGGACGAACACCGGGGAGCTGTTTTTT
many,TRBD2,TRBJ2-5,TRBV6-5,CASSYTGTTKETQYF,TGTGCCAGCAGTTACACGGGGACTACTAAAGAGACCCAGTACTTC
.,.,TRBJ2-6,TRBV9,CASSAPLSSGANVLTF,TGTGCCAGCAGCGCCCCCCTGAGCTCTGGCGCCAACGTCCTGACTTTC
.,.,TRBJ2-2,TRBV12-3/TRBV12-4,CASSPQTTGELFF,TGTGCCAGCAGTCCCCAGACGACAGGGGAGCTGTTTTTT
.,TRBD1,TRBJ2-5,TRBV2,CASSDPQGVGETQYF,TGTGCCAGCAGTGATCCCCAGGGGGTAGGGGAGACCCAGTACTTC
few,.,TRBJ2-5,TRBV20-1,CSARSFQETQYF,TGCAGTGCTAGGAGTTTTCAAGAGACCCAGTACTTC
many,TRBD1,TRBJ1-2,TRBV6-1,CASSRTGEFGYTF,TGTGCCAGCAGTAGAACAGGGGAATTCGGCTACACCTTC
.,TRBD1,TRBJ1-6,TRBV10-3,CAISEFQGANSPLHF,TGTGCCATCAGTGAGTTCCAGGGGGCCAATTCACCCCTCCACTTT
many,TRBD2,TRBJ2-2,TRBV7-2,CASSFPAGVTGELFF,TGTGCCAGCAGCTTCCCGGCGGGGGTCACCGGGGAGCTGTTTTTT
.,TRBD1,TRBJ1-1,TRBV10-3,CASSYVTGVRTEAFF,TGTGCCAGCAGTTACGTGACAGGGGTCCGTACTGAAGCTTTCTTT
.,.,TRBJ2-1,TRBV7-8,CASSSFPRGADEQFF,TGTGCCAGCAGCTCCTTTCCGAGGGGGGCAGATGAGCAGTTCTTC
once,.,TRBJ1-6,TRBV7-2,CASSLGDQSSYNSPLHF,TGTGCCAGCAGCTTAGGGGACCAGAGCTCCTATAATTCACCCCTCCACTTT
many,.,TRBJ1-2,TRBV14,CASSQDLSRGGHTF,TGTGCCAGCAGCCAAGATTTGAGCAGGGGCGGACACACCTTC
.,TRBD1,TRBJ2-2,TRBV7-8,CASSSGTEYTGELFF,TGTGCCAGCAGTTCCGGGACAGAGTATACCGGGGAGCTGTTTTTT
.,.,TRBJ2-1,TRBV10-3,CAISESRGGGGNEQFF,TGTGCCATCAGTGAGTCGAGGGGGGGAGGGGGAAATGAGCAGTTCTTC
.,TRBD1,TRBJ1-2,TRBV7-2,CASSYGQGRGYTF,TGTGCCAGCAGCTATGGACAGGGACGGGGCTACACCTTC
many,.,TRBJ2-3,TRBV24-1,CATSDFLGDTQYF,TGTGCCACCAGTGATTTCCTGGGAGATACGCAGTATTTT
once,TRBD1,TRBJ2-7,TRBV5-1,CASSWTGDYEQYF,TGCGCCAGCAGCTGGACAGGGGACTACGAGCAGTACTTC
few,.,TRBJ2-4,TRBV6-5,CASRGWTENIQYF,TGTGCCAGCAGGGGTTGGACAGAAAACATTCAGTACTTC
.,.,TRBJ1-3,TRBV25-1,CASSNLISGNTIYF,TGTGCCAGCAGTAACCTAATCTCTGGAAACACCATATATTTT
many,TRBD1,TRBJ1-1,TRBV3-1,CASSQETGPREAFF,TGTGCCAGCAGCCAGGAGACAGGGCCCCGTGAAGCTTTCTTT
.,TRBD2,TRBJ2-5,TRBV7-3,CASGRRGTSEETQYF,TGTGCCAGCGGCCGGCGCGGGACTAGCGAAGAGACCCAGTACTTC
few,TRBD1,TRBJ2-7,TRBV10-3,CAISDKSGGPYEQYF,TGTGCCATCAGTGACAAGTCAGGGGGACCCTACGAGCAGTACTTC
.,.,TRBJ2-7,TRBV25-1,CASSDSNRVDPYEQYF,TGTGCCAGCAGTGATTCCAACAGGGTCGACCCCTACGAGCAGTACTTC